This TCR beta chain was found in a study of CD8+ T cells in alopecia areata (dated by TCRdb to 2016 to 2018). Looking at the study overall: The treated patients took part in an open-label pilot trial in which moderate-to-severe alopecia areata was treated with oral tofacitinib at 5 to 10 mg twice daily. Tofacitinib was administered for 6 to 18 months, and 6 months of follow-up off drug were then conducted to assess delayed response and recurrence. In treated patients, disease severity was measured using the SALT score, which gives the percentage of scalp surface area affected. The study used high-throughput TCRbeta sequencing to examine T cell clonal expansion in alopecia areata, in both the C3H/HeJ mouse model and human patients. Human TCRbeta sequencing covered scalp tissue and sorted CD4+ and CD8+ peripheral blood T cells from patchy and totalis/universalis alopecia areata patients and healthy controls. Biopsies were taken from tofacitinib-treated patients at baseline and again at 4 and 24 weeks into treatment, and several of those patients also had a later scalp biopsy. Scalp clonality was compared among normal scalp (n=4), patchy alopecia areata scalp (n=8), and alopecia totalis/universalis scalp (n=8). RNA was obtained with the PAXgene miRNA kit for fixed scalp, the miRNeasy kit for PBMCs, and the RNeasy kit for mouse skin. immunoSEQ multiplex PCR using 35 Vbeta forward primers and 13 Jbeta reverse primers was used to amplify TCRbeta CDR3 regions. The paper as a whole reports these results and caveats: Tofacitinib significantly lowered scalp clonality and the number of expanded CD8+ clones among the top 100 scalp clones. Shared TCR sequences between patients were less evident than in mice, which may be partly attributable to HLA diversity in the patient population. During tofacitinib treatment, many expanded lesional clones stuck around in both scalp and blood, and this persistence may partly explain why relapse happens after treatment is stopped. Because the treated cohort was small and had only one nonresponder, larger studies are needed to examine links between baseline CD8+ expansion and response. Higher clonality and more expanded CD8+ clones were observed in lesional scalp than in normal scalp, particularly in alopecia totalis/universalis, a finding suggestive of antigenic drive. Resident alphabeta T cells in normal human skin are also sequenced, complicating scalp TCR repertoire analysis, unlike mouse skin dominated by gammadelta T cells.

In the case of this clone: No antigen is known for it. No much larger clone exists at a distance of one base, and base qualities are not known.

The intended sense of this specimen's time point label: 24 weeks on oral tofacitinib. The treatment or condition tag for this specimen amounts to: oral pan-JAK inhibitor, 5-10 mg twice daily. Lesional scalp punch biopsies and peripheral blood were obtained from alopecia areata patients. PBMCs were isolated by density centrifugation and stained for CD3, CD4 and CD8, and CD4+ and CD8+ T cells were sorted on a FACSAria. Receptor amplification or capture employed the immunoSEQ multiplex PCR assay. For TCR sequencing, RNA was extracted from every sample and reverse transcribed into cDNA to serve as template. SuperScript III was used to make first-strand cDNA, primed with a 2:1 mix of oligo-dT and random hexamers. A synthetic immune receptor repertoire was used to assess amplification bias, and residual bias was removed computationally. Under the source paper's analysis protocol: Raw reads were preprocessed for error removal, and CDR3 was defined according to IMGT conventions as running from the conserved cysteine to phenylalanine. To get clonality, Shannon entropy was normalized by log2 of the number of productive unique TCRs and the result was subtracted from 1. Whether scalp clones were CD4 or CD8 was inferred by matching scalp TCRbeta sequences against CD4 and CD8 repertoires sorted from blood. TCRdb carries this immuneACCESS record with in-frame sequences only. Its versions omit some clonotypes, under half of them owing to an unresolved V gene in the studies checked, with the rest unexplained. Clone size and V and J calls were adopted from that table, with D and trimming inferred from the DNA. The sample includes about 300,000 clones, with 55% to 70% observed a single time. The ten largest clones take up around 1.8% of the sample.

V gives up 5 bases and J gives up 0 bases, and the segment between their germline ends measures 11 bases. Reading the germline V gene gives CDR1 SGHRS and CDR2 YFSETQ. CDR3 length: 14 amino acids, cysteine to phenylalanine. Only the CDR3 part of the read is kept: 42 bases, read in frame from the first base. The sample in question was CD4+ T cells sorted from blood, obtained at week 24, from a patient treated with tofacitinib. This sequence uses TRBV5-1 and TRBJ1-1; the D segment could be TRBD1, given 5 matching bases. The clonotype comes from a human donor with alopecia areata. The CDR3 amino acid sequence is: CASSGTTVNTEAFF. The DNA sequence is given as TGCGCCAGCAGTGGGACGACAGTGAACACTGAAGCTTTCTTT.